The 7 T cell receptor beta chains reported below all come from one sample, sequenced in a study of T cell responses to AZD1222 COVID-19 vaccine. Produced via immunoSEQ multiplex PCR; TCRdb's table is partial and in-frame only. The profile shows around 210,000 clones, approximately 94% of them singletons. The specimen was peripheral blood, collected 28 days after the second dose of the MenACWY control vaccine. These receptors were obtained from an adult who received the MenACWY meningococcal vaccine as a control.

The rearrangement joins TRBV28 to TRBJ2-6; D gene uncertain. CDR3 length: 15 residues. V was trimmed by 3 bases and J by 0 bases, leaving 6 bases between them. Germline V gene lookup returns CDR1 MDHEN and CDR2 SYDVKM. The CDR3 coding sequence is TGTGCCAGCAGTTTCCCCCACTCTGGGGCCAACGTCCTGACTTTC. As protein: CASSFPHSGANVLTF.

The gene calls are TRBV15 and TRBJ2-1, with 10 positions matching TRBD1. Per germline, CDR1 LNHNV and CDR2 YYDKDF (reference sequence). J gave up 5 bases and V 5 bases, and 9 bases lay outside the gene matches. This CDR3 has 16 amino acids. The CDR3, as DNA: TGTGCCACCAGCGGGTTGGACAGGGGGAAAGACAATGAGCAGTTCTTC. Its protein is CATSGLDRGKDNEQFF.

This rearrangement joins TRBV20-1 to TRBJ2-1, with 10 bases aligning to TRBD2. The germline CDR1 and CDR2 sequences are DFQATT and SNEGSKA (reference sequence). CDR3 length: 16 amino acids. V dropped 3 bases and J dropped 1; count of bases not matched to a gene: 6. The chain's CDR3 is CSASPASGSSYNEQFF. The CDR3 nucleotides are TGCAGTGCTAGTCCTGCTAGCGGGAGTTCCTACAATGAGCAGTTCTTC.

The gene calls are TRBV27 and TRBJ1-5; tentative D call: TRBD1 (6 bases). The germline CDR1 and CDR2 sequences are MNHEY and SMNVEV (reference sequence). V lost 6 bases and J 9 bases, leaving 18 bases between the germline ends. There are 14 residues in the CDR3. The CDR3 nucleotides are TGTGCCAGCAGCCAAGACAGGAGCTCGGCGCCCCAGCATTTT. Its protein is CASSQDRSSAPQHF.

The chain has TRBV9 and TRBJ1-5; D call uncertain. V dropped 0 bases and J dropped 6 bases, with 10 bases sitting between them. The CDR3 consists of 14 residues. Germline V lookup: CDR1 SGDLS, CDR2 YYNGEE. CDR3 residues: CASSVGKGSQPQHF. CDR3 bases: TGTGCCAGCAGCGTAGGGAAAGGAAGTCAGCCCCAGCATTTT.

This chain uses TRBV5-1 with TRBJ2-2, with 7 bases matching TRBD1. J was trimmed by 3 bases and V by 3 bases; bases with no gene match: 5. There are 15 residues in the CDR3. The V gene's germline CDR1 is SGHRS and CDR2 YFSETQ. The CDR3 nucleotides are TGCGCCAGCAGCTCCGGGACAGTCCACACCGGGGAGCTGTTTTTT. This gives the protein CASSSGTVHTGELFF.

In nucleotides, the CDR3 is TGTGCCAGCAGCTTACCCCAGGAAGGGACGCAGTATTTT. Translation gives CASSLPQEGTQYF. The chain carries TRBV7-3 and TRBJ2-3; D remains ambiguous. V was cut by 2 bases and J by 9 bases, with 12 bases left in between. CDR3 length equals 13 residues. From germline, CDR1 is SGHTA and CDR2 FQGTGA.